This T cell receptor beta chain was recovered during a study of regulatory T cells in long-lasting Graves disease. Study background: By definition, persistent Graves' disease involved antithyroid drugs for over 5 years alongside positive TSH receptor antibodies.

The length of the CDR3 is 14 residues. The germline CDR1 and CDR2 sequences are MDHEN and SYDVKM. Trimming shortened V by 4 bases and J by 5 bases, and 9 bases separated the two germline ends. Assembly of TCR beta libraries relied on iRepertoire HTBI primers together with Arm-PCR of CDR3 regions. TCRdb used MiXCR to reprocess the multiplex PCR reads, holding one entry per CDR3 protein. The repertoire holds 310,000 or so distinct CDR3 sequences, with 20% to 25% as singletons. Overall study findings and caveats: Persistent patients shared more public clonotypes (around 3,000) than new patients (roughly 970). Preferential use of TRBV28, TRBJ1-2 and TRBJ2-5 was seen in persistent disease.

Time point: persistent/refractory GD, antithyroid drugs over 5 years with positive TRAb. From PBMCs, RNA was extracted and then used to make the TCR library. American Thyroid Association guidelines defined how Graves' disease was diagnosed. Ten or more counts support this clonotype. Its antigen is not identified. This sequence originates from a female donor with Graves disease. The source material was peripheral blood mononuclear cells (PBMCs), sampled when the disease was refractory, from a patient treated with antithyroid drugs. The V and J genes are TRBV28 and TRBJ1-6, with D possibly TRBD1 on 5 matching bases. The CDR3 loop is CASSWGQDNSPLHF. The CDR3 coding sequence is TGTGCCAGCAGTTGGGGCCAGGATAATTCACCCCTCCACTTT.